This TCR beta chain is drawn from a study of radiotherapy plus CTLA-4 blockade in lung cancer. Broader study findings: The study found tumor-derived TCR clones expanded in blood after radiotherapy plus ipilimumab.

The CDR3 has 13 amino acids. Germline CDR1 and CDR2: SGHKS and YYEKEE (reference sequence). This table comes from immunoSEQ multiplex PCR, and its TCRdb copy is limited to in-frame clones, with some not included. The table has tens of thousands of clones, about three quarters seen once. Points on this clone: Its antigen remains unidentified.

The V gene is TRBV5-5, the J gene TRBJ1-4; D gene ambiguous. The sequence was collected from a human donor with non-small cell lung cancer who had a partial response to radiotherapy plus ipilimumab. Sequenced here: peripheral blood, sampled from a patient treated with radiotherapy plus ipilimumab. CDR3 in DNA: TGTGCTAGAACTTCCTACTCCCGCGAAAAACTGTTTTTT. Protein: CARTSYSREKLFF.